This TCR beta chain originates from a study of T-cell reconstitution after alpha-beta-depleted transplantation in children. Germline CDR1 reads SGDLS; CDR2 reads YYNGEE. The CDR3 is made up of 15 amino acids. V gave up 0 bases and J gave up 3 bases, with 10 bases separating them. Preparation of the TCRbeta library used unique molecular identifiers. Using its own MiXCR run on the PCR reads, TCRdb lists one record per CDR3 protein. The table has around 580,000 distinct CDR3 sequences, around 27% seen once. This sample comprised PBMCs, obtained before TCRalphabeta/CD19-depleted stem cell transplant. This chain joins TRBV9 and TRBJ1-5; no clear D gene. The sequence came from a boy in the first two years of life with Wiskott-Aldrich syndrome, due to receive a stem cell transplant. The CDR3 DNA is TGTGCCAGCAGCGTAGGAGGGAATGACAATCAGCCCCAGCATTTT. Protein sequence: CASSVGGNDNQPQHF.